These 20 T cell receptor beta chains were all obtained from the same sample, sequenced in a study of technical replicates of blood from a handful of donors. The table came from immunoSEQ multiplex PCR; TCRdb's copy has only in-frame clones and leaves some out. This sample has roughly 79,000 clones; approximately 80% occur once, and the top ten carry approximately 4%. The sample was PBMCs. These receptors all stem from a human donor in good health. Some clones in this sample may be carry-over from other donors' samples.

The CDR3 is CASSPGNQPQHF. The CDR3 DNA reads TGTGCCAGCAGTCCAGGGAATCAGCCCCAGCATTTT. The gene calls are TRBV2 and TRBJ1-5; a possible D gene is TRBD1 (5 bases). Looked up from germline, CDR1 is SNHLY and CDR2 is FYNNEI. Trimming left V 5 bases short and J 4 bases short, with 6 bases between. The length of the CDR3 is 12 residues.

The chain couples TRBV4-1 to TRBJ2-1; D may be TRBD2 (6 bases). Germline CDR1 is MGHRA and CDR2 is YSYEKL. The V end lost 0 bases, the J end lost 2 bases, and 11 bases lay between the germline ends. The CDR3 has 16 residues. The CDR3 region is CASSQEGLPAYNEQFF. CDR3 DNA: TGCGCCAGCAGCCAAGAGGGACTCCCCGCCTACAATGAGCAGTTCTTC.

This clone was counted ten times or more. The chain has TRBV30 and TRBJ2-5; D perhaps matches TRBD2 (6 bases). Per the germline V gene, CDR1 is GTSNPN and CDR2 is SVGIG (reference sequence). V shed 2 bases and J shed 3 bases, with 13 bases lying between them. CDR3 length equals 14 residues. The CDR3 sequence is CAWSPGTREETQYF. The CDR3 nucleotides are TGTGCCTGGAGTCCCGGGACTCGGGAAGAGACCCAGTACTTC. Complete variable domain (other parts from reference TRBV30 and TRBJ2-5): SQTIHQWPATLVQPVGSPLSLECTVEGTSNPNLYWYRQAAGRGLQLLFYSVGIGQISSEVPQNLSASRPQDRQFILSSKKLLLSDSGFYLCAWSPGTREETQYFGPGTRLLVL.

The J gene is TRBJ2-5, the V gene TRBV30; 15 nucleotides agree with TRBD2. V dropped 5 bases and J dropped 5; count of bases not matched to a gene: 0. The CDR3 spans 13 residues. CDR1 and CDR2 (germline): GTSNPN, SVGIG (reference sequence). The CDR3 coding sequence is TGTGCCTGGGGACTAGCGGGGGGGGAGACCCAGTACTTC. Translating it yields CAWGLAGGETQYF.

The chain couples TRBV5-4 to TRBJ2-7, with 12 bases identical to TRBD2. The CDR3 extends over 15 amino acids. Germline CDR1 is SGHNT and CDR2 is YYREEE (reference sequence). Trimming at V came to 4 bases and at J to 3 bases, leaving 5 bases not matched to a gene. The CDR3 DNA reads TGTGCCAGCAGCCATCCGACTAGCGGGAGCTACGAGCAGTACTTC. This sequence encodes CASSHPTSGSYEQYF.

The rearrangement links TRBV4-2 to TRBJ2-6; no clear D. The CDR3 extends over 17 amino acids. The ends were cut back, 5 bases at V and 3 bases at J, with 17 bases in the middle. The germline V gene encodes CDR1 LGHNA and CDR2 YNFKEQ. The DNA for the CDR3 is TGTGCCAGCAGCTCAGAATTAACAGATTTTGGGGCCAACGTCCTGACTTTC. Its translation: CASSSELTDFGANVLTF.

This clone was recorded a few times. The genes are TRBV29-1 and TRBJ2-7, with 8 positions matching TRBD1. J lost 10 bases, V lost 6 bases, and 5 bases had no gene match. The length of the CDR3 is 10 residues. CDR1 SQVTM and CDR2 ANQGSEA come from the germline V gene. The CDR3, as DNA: TGCAGCGTCGGACAGGGCCTTCAGTACTTC. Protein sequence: CSVGQGLQYF.

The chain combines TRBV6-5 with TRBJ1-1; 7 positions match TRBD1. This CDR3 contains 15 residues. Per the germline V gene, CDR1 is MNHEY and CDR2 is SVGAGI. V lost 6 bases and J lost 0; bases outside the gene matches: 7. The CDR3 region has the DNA TGTGCCAGCAGCCGGGACAGCTCCTTGAACACTGAAGCTTTCTTT. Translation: CASSRDSSLNTEAFF.

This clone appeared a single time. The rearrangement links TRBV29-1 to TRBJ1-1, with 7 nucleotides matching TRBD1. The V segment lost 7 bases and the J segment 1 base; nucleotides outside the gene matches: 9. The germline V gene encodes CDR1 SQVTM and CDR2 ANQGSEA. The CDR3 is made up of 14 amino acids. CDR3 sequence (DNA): TGCAGCGGGGTGGACAGGCTTGGGAACACTGAAGCTTTCTTT. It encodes CSGVDRLGNTEAFF.

The CDR3 nucleotides are TGTGCCAGTGCCGGGACAGCTAACTATGGCTACACCTTC. The encoded protein is CASAGTANYGYTF. This rearrangement joins TRBV6-1 to TRBJ1-2; TRBD1 matches 7 bases. V trimming: 9 bases; J trimming: 0 bases; junction bases outside the gene matches: 4. Germline lookup yields CDR1 MNHNS and CDR2 SASEGT. This CDR3 is built from 13 residues.

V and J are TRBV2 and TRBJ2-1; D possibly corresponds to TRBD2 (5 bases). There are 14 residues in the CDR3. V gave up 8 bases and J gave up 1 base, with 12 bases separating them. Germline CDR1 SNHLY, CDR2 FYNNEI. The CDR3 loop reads CASSREWSYNEQFF. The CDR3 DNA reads TGTGCCAGCTCGAGGGAGTGGTCCTACAATGAGCAGTTCTTC.

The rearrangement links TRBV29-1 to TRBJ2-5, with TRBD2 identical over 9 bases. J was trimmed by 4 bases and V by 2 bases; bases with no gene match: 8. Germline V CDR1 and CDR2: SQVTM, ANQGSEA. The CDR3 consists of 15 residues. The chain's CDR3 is CSVEPAGGRGETQYF. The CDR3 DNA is TGCAGCGTTGAACCAGCGGGGGGCCGGGGAGAGACCCAGTACTTC. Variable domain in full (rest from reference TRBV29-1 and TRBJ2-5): SAVISQKPSRDICQRGTSLTIQCQVDSQVTMMFWYRQQPGQSLTLIATANQGSEATYESGFVIDKFPISRPNLTFSTLTVSNMSPEDSSIYLCSVEPAGGRGETQYFGPGTRLLVL.

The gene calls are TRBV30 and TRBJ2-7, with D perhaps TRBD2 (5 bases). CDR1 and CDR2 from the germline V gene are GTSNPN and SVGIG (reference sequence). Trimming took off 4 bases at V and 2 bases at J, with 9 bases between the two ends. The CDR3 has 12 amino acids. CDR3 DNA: TGTGCCTGGACCCGAGGGCCCTACGAGCAGTACTTC. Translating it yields CAWTRGPYEQYF.

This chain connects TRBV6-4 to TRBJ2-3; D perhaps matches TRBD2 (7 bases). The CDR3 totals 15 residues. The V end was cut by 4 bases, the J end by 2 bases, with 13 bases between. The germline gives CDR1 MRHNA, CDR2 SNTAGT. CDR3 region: CASSVAGATTDTQYF. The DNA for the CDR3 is TGTGCCAGCAGTGTGGCGGGGGCCACCACAGATACGCAGTATTTT.

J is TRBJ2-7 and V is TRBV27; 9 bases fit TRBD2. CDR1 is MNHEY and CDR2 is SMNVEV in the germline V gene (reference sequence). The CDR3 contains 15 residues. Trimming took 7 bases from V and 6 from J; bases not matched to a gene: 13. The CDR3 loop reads CASTSELAGPGEQYF. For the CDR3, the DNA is TGTGCCAGCACCTCTGAACTAGCGGGTCCTGGCGAGCAGTACTTC.

CDR3 amino acids: CASSELRQGTGQYF. CDR3 DNA sequence: TGTGCCAGCAGTGAATTGAGGCAGGGCACTGGGCAGTACTTC. This chain connects TRBV2 to TRBJ2-7; perhaps TRBD1 as D (5 bases). V shed 2 bases and J shed 9 bases, with 17 bases lying between them. This CDR3 has 14 amino acids. Per the germline V gene, CDR1 is SNHLY and CDR2 is FYNNEI.

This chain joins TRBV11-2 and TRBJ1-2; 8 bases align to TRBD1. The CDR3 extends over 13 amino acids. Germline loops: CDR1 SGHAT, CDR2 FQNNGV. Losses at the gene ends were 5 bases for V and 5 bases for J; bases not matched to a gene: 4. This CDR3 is CASSPGQEYGYTF. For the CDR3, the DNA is TGTGCCAGCAGCCCGGGACAGGAGTATGGCTACACCTTC.

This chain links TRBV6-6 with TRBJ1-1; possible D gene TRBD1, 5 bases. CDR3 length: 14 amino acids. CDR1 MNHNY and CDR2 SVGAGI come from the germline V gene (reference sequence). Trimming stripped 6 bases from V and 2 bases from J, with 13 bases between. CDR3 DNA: TGTGCCAGCAGGTTGGGAGGGGCCAACACTGAAGCTTTCTTT. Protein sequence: CASRLGGANTEAFF.

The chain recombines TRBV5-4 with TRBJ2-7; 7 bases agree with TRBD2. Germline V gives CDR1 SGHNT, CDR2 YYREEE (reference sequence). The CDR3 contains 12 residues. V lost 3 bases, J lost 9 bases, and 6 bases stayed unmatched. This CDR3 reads CASSSYGGGQYF. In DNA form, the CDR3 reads TGTGCCAGCAGCTCTTATGGGGGGGGGCAGTACTTC.

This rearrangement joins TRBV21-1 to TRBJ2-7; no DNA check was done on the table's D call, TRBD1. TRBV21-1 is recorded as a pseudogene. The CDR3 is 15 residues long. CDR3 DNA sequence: TGTTCCAGCAGCAGACAGGGGGCGACGGGGGAAAAGCAGTACTTC. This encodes CSSSRQGATGEKQYF.